The 26 T cell receptor beta chains in this list originate from one sample, sequenced in a study of radiotherapy plus CTLA-4 blockade in lung cancer. Measured with immunoSEQ multiplex PCR; TCRdb has only the in-frame clones, and not every one. In the table there are 89,000 or so clones, 82% of which are singletons. Sequenced material: peripheral blood, taken from a patient treated with radiotherapy plus ipilimumab. All receptors come from a human donor with non-small cell lung cancer who had a partial response to radiotherapy plus ipilimumab.

This rearrangement joins TRBV18 to TRBJ2-1; 8 positions match TRBD2. From germline, CDR1 is KGHSH and CDR2 LQKENI. With V trimmed by 3 bases and J by 5 bases, 6 bases remained unmatched. The CDR3 extends over 15 amino acids. Here the CDR3 reads CASSPWSGSHNEQFF. The CDR3 DNA sequence: TGTGCCAGCTCACCTTGGAGCGGGAGTCACAATGAGCAGTTCTTC.

The chain uses TRBV6-6 and TRBJ1-6, with a weak D call TRBD1 (5 bases). Germline-derived CDR1 and CDR2 are MNHNY and SVGAGI (reference sequence). This CDR3 has 16 amino acids. Trimming removed 4 bases at V and 0 bases at J, with 10 bases between. This chain's CDR3 is CASSSDRSSYNSPLHF. CDR3 sequence (DNA): TGTGCCAGCAGTTCCGACAGAAGCTCCTATAATTCACCCCTCCACTTT.

The chain employs TRBV7-2 and TRBJ2-5; 7 bases agree with TRBD1. Trimming cost V 3 bases and J 2 bases; bases outside gene matches: 6. From germline, CDR1 is SGHTA and CDR2 FQGNSA. This CDR3 has 15 residues. The DNA of the CDR3 is TGTGCCAGCAGCTTGACAGGGTTGGGGCAAGAGACCCAGTACTTC. It is translated as CASSLTGLGQETQYF.

This chain links TRBV6-5 with TRBJ2-5; 8 nucleotides line up with TRBD1. Germline CDR1 reads MNHEY; CDR2 reads SVGAGI. The CDR3 is 15 amino acids. V shed 5 bases and J 4 bases; nucleotides not matched to a gene: 9. CDR3 coding DNA: TGTGCCAGCAGTCGATTACAGGGGGTGGGAGAGACCCAGTACTTC. This gives the protein CASSRLQGVGETQYF.

The chain combines TRBV6-1 with TRBJ1-1; TRBD1 agrees at 7 bases. J gave up 6 bases and V 6 bases, and 13 bases lay outside the gene matches. The CDR3 runs to 15 residues. Germline lookup yields CDR1 MNHNS and CDR2 SASEGT. The chain's CDR3 is CASRGPTGPSAEAFF. CDR3 nucleotide sequence: TGTGCCAGCAGAGGTCCGACAGGGCCCAGCGCTGAAGCTTTCTTT.

The chain recombines TRBV7-2 with TRBJ2-5, with 9 nucleotides matching TRBD1. There are 15 residues in the CDR3. Germline V gene lookup returns CDR1 SGHTA and CDR2 FQGNSA. J was trimmed by 4 bases and V by 5 bases; bases with no gene match: 8. The CDR3 is CASSPPRQGGETQYF. CDR3 coding DNA: TGTGCCAGCAGCCCCCCGAGACAGGGGGGAGAGACCCAGTACTTC.

The V call is TRBV18, the J call TRBJ2-1; 11 bases line up with TRBD2. Germline CDR1 and CDR2: KGHSH and LQKENI. This CDR3 is 16 amino acids long. Losses at the gene ends were 6 bases for V and 6 bases for J; bases not matched to a gene: 10. This chain's CDR3 is CASSQLLAGGSNEQFF. Here the CDR3 DNA reads TGTGCCAGCTCCCAACTCCTAGCGGGAGGATCCAATGAGCAGTTCTTC.

This clone has more than one count but fewer than ten. In nucleotides, the CDR3 is TGTGCCAGCAGTTTACAACTAGCGGGCGCAACCTCGGATACGCAGTATTTT. Its translation is CASSLQLAGATSDTQYF. This chain joins TRBV28 and TRBJ2-3, with 9 bases lining up with TRBD2. The germline gives CDR1 MDHEN, CDR2 SYDVKM. The CDR3 runs 17 residues. Unmatched junction bases numbered 12, after V lost 2 bases and J lost 6 bases.

The rearrangement uses TRBV27 and TRBJ2-7; D is uncertain. CDR3 length: 14 residues. The V gene's germline CDR1 is MNHEY and CDR2 SMNVEV (reference sequence). Trimming shortened V by 4 bases and J by 2 bases, and 12 bases separated the two germline ends. Here the CDR3 reads CASSSVTNPYEQYF. In DNA form, the CDR3 reads TGTGCCAGCAGTTCGGTCACCAACCCCTACGAGCAGTACTTC.

The chain recombines TRBV2 with TRBJ2-4; D possibly corresponds to TRBD2 (5 bases). The CDR3 sequence is 17 residues long. Germline V lookup: CDR1 SNHLY, CDR2 FYNNEI. Trimming removed 5 bases at V and 0 bases at J, with 17 bases between. In DNA, the CDR3 is TGTGCCAGCAGTCACGGGGTGAACCTTCTAGCCAAAAACATTCAGTACTTC. The encoded protein is CASSHGVNLLAKNIQYF.

The CDR3 is CASSLGDTNEKLFF. The DNA for the CDR3 is TGTGCCAGCAGCTTAGGAGACACGAATGAAAAACTGTTTTTT. The chain couples TRBV7-2 to TRBJ1-4; D gene ambiguous. CDR1 is SGHTA, CDR2 FQGNSA, per germline. The CDR3 extends over 14 amino acids. With 1 base removed from V and 5 bases from J, the gap between germline ends came to 8 bases.

The V and J genes are TRBV7-2 and TRBJ1-3; D gene unclear. Germline CDR1 reads SGHTA; CDR2 reads FQGNSA. The CDR3 has 16 amino acids. Trimming took off 1 base at V and 0 bases at J, with 10 bases between the two ends. This chain's CDR3 is CASSLVYSLSGNTIYF. The CDR3 nucleotides read TGTGCCAGCAGCTTAGTTTATAGCCTCTCTGGAAACACCATATATTTT. The full variable domain, completed using reference TRBV7-2 and TRBJ1-3, is GAGVSQSPSNKVTEKGKDVELRCDPISGHTALYWYRQSLGQGLEFLIYFQGNSAPDKSGLPSDRFSAERTGGSVSTLTIQRTQQEDSAVYLCASSLVYSLSGNTIYFGEGSWLTVV.

With regard to this clone: The same CDR3 can be traced to other DNA sequences in this sample. The rearrangement uses TRBV10-2 and TRBJ2-5; D is unresolved. V lost 6 bases, J lost 3 bases, and 5 bases lay in between. The CDR3 is 11 residues long. Germline loops: CDR1 WSHSY, CDR2 SAAADI. CDR3 in DNA: TGCGCCAGCAGGCAGAAAGAGACCCAGTACTTC. This sequence encodes CASRQKETQYF.

This clone has more than one count but fewer than ten. The V gene is TRBV29-1, the J gene TRBJ2-7; the match to TRBD1 covers 9 bases. CDR3 size: 14 residues. The V gene's germline CDR1 is SQVTM and CDR2 ANQGSEA. V lost 8 bases, J lost 9 bases, and 17 bases stayed unmatched. The CDR3 DNA reads TGCAGCCCAAGAGGGGACAGGGAACAAGTAGGGCAGTACTTC. The encoded protein is CSPRGDREQVGQYF.

This chain uses TRBV27 with TRBJ2-6, with D perhaps TRBD2 (6 bases). With 2 bases removed from V and 0 bases from J, the gap between germline ends came to 14 bases. This CDR3 contains 18 residues. Germline CDR1 MNHEY, CDR2 SMNVEV (reference sequence). CDR3 in DNA: TGTGCCAGCAGTTTACTGGGGCAGGGACTCTCTGGGGCCAACGTCCTGACTTTC. It translates to CASSLLGQGLSGANVLTF. Variable domain in full (rest from reference TRBV27 and TRBJ2-6): EAQVTQNPRYLITVTGKKLTVTCSQNMNHEYMSWYRQDPGLGLRQIYYSMNVEVTDKGDVPEGYKVSRKEKRNFPLILESPSPNQTSLYFCASSLLGQGLSGANVLTFGAGSRLTVL.

This chain connects TRBV7-9 to TRBJ1-2, with a possible D match to TRBD1 (6 bases). CDR1 and CDR2 (germline): SEHNR, FQNEAQ (reference sequence). The CDR3 length is 16 residues. With 5 bases removed from V and 2 bases from J, the gap between germline ends came to 18 bases. CDR3 bases: TGTGCCAGCAGCACCCTTACCGGGACAAAGAACTATGGCTACACCTTC. Translation: CASSTLTGTKNYGYTF.

The chain uses TRBV11-2 and TRBJ2-3; tentative D call: TRBD2 (7 bases). The CDR3 is 15 residues long. Germline-derived CDR1 and CDR2 are SGHAT and FQNNGV. V was shortened by 4 bases and J by 2 bases, with 13 bases between the two germline ends. This CDR3 reads CASSSQGRDTDTQYF. The CDR3 nucleotides read TGTGCCAGCAGCTCGCAGGGGAGGGACACAGATACGCAGTATTTT. Supplemented by reference TRBV11-2 and TRBJ2-3, the full variable domain reads EAGVAQSPRYKIIEKRQSVAFWCNPISGHATLYWYQQILGQGPKLLIQFQNNGVVDDSQLPKDRFSAERLKGVDSTLKIQPAKLEDSAVYLCASSSQGRDTDTQYFGPGTRLTVL.

This chain uses TRBV6-6 with TRBJ1-2; maybe TRBD1 (6 bases). Trimming stripped 7 bases from V and 8 bases from J, with 17 bases between. This CDR3 contains 13 residues. The germline V gene has CDR1 MNHNY and CDR2 SVGAGI (reference sequence). The CDR3 here is CASTERGQGGYTF. CDR3 DNA: TGTGCCAGCACAGAGCGGGGGCAGGGAGGCTACACCTTC.

The chain joins TRBV5-1 to TRBJ1-2, with 7 bases fitting TRBD1. Germline trimming cut 4 bases from V and 5 bases from J; bases unmatched to any gene: 11. The CDR3 has 15 residues. The germline V gene has CDR1 SGHRS and CDR2 YFSETQ. CDR3 nucleotides: TGCGCCAGCAGCCTACGACAGGGCCTCGGGTATGGCTACACCTTC. Amino acids: CASSLRQGLGYGYTF.

The chain has TRBV27 and TRBJ2-7; 7 bases map to TRBD1. From germline, CDR1 is MNHEY and CDR2 SMNVEV (reference sequence). The CDR3 contains 15 residues. V was pared by 4 bases and J by 4 bases, with 10 bases of the junction left unmatched. CDR3 nucleotide sequence: TGTGCCAGCAGTTCCTTGGGGACAGAAGGTTACGAGCAGTACTTC. It specifies CASSSLGTEGYEQYF.

V and J are TRBV5-1 and TRBJ2-7; the match to TRBD1 covers 9 bases. Trimming cost V 1 base and J 3 bases; bases outside gene matches: 11. The CDR3 is made up of 17 amino acids. Germline-derived CDR1 and CDR2 are SGHRS and YFSETQ. Written as DNA, the CDR3 is TGCGCCAGCAGCTTGAACCAACAGGGGGCCCCCGACTACGAGCAGTACTTC. Translating it yields CASSLNQQGAPDYEQYF.

The table lists this clone with a count of one. The chain uses TRBV5-1 and TRBJ2-7, with 12 positions matching TRBD2. Germline assignment: CDR1 SGHRS and CDR2 YFSETQ. V lost 3 bases to trimming and J lost 9 bases; unmatched junction nucleotides: 10. The CDR3 spans 15 residues. CDR3 coding DNA: TGCGCCAGCAGCTCTATGACTAGCGGGGGCCTCGGGCAGTACTTC. Its translation is CASSSMTSGGLGQYF.

The CDR3 DNA reads TGTGCCAGCAGTGGTGAGGTTTACACAGATACGCAGTATTTT. As protein: CASSGEVYTDTQYF. This chain uses TRBV2 with TRBJ2-3; no clear D gene. V gave up 4 bases and J gave up 2 bases, with 10 bases separating them. The CDR3 is 14 amino acids. Germline lookup yields CDR1 SNHLY and CDR2 FYNNEI. The full variable domain, rest sourced from reference TRBV2 and TRBJ2-3, is EPEVTQTPSHQVTQMGQEVILRCVPISNHLYFYWYRQILGQKVEFLVSFYNNEISEKSEIFDDQFSVERPDGSNFTLKIRSTKLEDSAMYFCASSGEVYTDTQYFGPGTRLTVL.

The V call is TRBV7-9, the J call TRBJ2-3; maybe TRBD2 (5 bases). V was pared by 3 bases and J by 6 bases, with 16 bases between. The CDR3 sequence is 15 residues long. Germline V gives CDR1 SEHNR, CDR2 FQNEAQ (reference sequence). For the CDR3, the DNA is TGTGCCAGCAGCTTTGGCACTAGTCGGGCGGATACGCAGTATTTT. Its translation: CASSFGTSRADTQYF.

This chain joins TRBV7-9 and TRBJ1-1, with D hard to call. The CDR3 runs 13 residues. Germline V gene lookup returns CDR1 SEHNR and CDR2 FQNEAQ (reference sequence). Trimming removed 7 bases at V and 1 base at J, with 10 bases between. The CDR3 DNA follows: TGTGCCAGCACCCTCGAGGGGAACACTGAAGCTTTCTTT. Translated: CASTLEGNTEAFF.

V usage is TRBV5-1 and J usage is TRBJ2-1, with 9 bases that match TRBD2. Trimming cost V 4 bases and J 2 bases; bases outside gene matches: 4. The germline gives CDR1 SGHRS, CDR2 YFSETQ. CDR3 length: 15 residues. The CDR3 DNA is TGCGCCAGCAGCCTTCTAGCGGGACCCTACAATGAGCAGTTCTTC. The encoded protein is CASSLLAGPYNEQFF.